This T cell receptor beta chain derives from a study of shared clonotypes between healthy human individuals. Study-wide results and limits: Clonotype sharing across donors was expected to vary with sequencing depth. Donor scarcity curtailed the genetic and exposure-history diversity represented herein.

A word on this clone: Antigen: not known.

The authors divided CD4+ cells into CD45RA+ naive and CD45RA-negative memory subsets. Trimming took off 5 bases at V and 1 base at J, with 8 bases between the two ends. This CDR3 is built from 14 residues. Germline lookup yields CDR1 SEHNR and CDR2 FQNEAQ (reference sequence). Clones were sequenced by immunoSEQ multiplex PCR, and TCRdb holds only the in-frame ones, with some missing. The repertoire includes over 2 million clones, roughly 95% of them detected once, and about 0.13% sits in the top ten. The rearrangement joins TRBV7-9 to TRBJ2-2; a possible D gene is TRBD1 (5 bases). The source material was naive CD4+ T cells sorted from blood. The subset denotes: CD45RA+ positively selected. The TCR originated in a young man in good health. CDR3 sequence reads: CASSPDKNTGELFF. The DNA of the CDR3 is TGTGCCAGCAGCCCGGACAAGAACACCGGGGAGCTGTTTTTT.